Listed below are T cell receptor beta chains from one sample, sequenced in a study of T cell changes during pregnancy in multiple sclerosis. The table came from immunoSEQ multiplex PCR; TCRdb's copy has only in-frame clones and leaves some out. The table records tens of thousands of clones, around 92% of them present only once. The sample consisted of CD8+ T cells from peripheral blood mononuclear cells, taken in the third trimester of pregnancy. Receptors were obtained from a female donor in good health, enrolled as a control in a pregnancy study. Each CDR3 is given with its conserved first and last residue. A D gene is named only where the DNA matches it firmly. A row's size may be missing; if present it is once, few, many or a size class.

abundance,j_gene,v_gene,d_gene,CDR3nt,CDR3aa
.,TRBJ2-5,TRBV5-6,.,TGTGCCAGCAGCCTGGCTGTCGGGGAAGTTTACCAAGAGACCCAGTACTTC,CASSLAVGEVYQETQYF
.,TRBJ1-2,TRBV7-2,TRBD1,TGTGCCAGCAGCTTTTCGGGACAGGGGTTGTTGGGCTACACCTTC,CASSFSGQGLLGYTF
.,TRBJ2-7,TRBV28,.,TGTGCCAGCAGTTTATATGGAGGGTCCCCAGCGGGCGAGCAGTACTTC,CASSLYGGSPAGEQYF
.,TRBJ1-1,TRBV7-2,TRBD1,TGTGCCAGCAGCGTATCGACAGGGCTCGACGTTGGCACTGAAGCTTTCTTT,CASSVSTGLDVGTEAFF
.,TRBJ2-1,TRBV5-6,TRBD1,TGTGCCAGCAGTCTCCGGACAGGGAGGTACAATGAGCAGTTCTTC,CASSLRTGRYNEQFF
.,TRBJ1-1,TRBV6-5,.,TGTGCCAGCAGGGTGGGAGGGTCCATGAACACTGAAGCTTTCTTT,CASRVGGSMNTEAFF
.,TRBJ1-1,TRBV7-9,.,TGTGCCAGCAGCTTAGCCATTCTGTCGGACACTGAAGCTTTCTTT,CASSLAILSDTEAFF
.,TRBJ2-1,TRBV29-1,TRBD1,TGCAGCGTTGAACAGGGGGCGACCTACAATGAGCAGTTCTTC,CSVEQGATYNEQFF
.,TRBJ2-7,TRBV18,TRBD2,TGTGCCAGCTCCCGTACTAGCGGGGCCTACGAGCAGTACTTC,CASSRTSGAYEQYF
.,TRBJ1-2,TRBV25-1,TRBD1,TGTGCCAGCAGTGAATCGGACAGGGCCTATGGCTACACCTTC,CASSESDRAYGYTF
once,TRBJ1-1,TRBV29-1,.,TGCAGCGTTGATGCGCTCCCCCCGCTTAAACGGACTGGAGCTTTCTTT,CSVDALPPLKRTGAFF
.,TRBJ1-2,TRBV13,.,TGTGCCAGCAGCTTAGAGAGGGGGTTTTATGGCTACACCTTC,CASSLERGFYGYTF
.,TRBJ1-1,TRBV4-1,.,TGCGCCAGCAGTCAGGGGAATCTTGAAGCTTTCTTT,CASSQGNLEAFF
.,TRBJ1-1,TRBV13,.,TGTGCCAGCGACGTCGGCCTGGGGGGCACTGAAGCTTTCTTT,CASDVGLGGTEAFF
.,TRBJ2-7,TRBV27,TRBD1,TGTGCCAGCAGTGCGACAGGGAGTCCTGCTGGTGCGCAGTACTTC,CASSATGSPAGAQYF
.,TRBJ1-1,TRBV30,.,TGTGCCTGGAGTGTACTAGGGCCCTACACTGAAGCTTTCTTT,CAWSVLGPYTEAFF
.,TRBJ1-4,TRBV6-1,.,TGTGCCAGCAACGTAGACAGGCCTAATGAAAAACTGTTTTTT,CASNVDRPNEKLFF
once,TRBJ2-1,TRBV18,.,TGTGCCAGCTCACCAAATCAGGGCGATTTCGATGAGCAGTTCTTC,CASSPNQGDFDEQFF
.,TRBJ2-7,TRBV30,.,TGTGCCTGGAGTGTGAGTGCGGGGAACGAGCAGTACTTC,CAWSVSAGNEQYF
once,TRBJ2-1,TRBV30,.,TGTGCCTGGATACGCGGGGCAGGCTCCTACAATGAGCAGTTCTTC,CAWIRGAGSYNEQFF
.,TRBJ1-2,TRBV7-9,TRBD1,TGTGCCAGCAGCCACGGACAGGGGGAAACCTTCTATGGCTACACCTTC,CASSHGQGETFYGYTF
.,TRBJ2-7,TRBV27,.,TGTGCCAGCAGTTTAGTTGGGCAGAACTACGAGCAGTACTTC,CASSLVGQNYEQYF
.,TRBJ2-1,TRBV6-6,.,TGTGCCAGCAGTTATCACGGTGAGCAGTTCTTC,CASSYHGEQFF
few,TRBJ2-2,TRBV7-9,TRBD2,TGTGCCAGCAGTTATACTAGCGACGGGCTGTTTTTT,CASSYTSDGLFF
.,TRBJ2-7,TRBV7-9,TRBD1,TGTGCCAGCAGCTTAGGGGACAGGGTCGAGCAGTACTTC,CASSLGDRVEQYF
.,TRBJ2-7,TRBV10-2,.,TGCGCCAGCAGTGAATCGGACGAGCAGTACTTC,CASSESDEQYF
.,TRBJ2-2,TRBV30,.,TGTGCCTGGAGCGATTCCGGGATCAACACCGGGGAGCTGTTTTTT,CAWSDSGINTGELFF
.,TRBJ1-5,TRBV4-3,TRBD1,TGCGCCAGCAGCCAAGAGGTAACAGGGGGTCAGCCCCAGCATTTT,CASSQEVTGGQPQHF
.,TRBJ2-3,TRBV19,TRBD2,TGTGCCAGTAGTCCCGAGCGCGGGGGAGATACGCAGTATTTT,CASSPERGGDTQYF
.,TRBJ2-1,TRBV7-9,TRBD1,TGTGCCAGCAAATCCCCGGGACAGCCATACAATGAGCAGTTCTTC,CASKSPGQPYNEQFF
.,TRBJ2-1,TRBV2,TRBD1,TGTGCCAGTTTCGGACAGGGCTCCTACAATGAGCAGTTCTTC,CASFGQGSYNEQFF
.,TRBJ2-3,TRBV9,TRBD2,TGTGCCAGCAGCCACTCACTAGCGGGGGCCACAGATACGCAGTATTTT,CASSHSLAGATDTQYF
.,TRBJ1-4,TRBV9,.,TGTGCCAGCAGCGTAGAGGTCGCCGCAGGGCATGAAAAACTGTTTTTT,CASSVEVAAGHEKLFF
.,TRBJ1-4,TRBV29-1,.,TGCAGCGTTGGGGGCGGGGATGAAAAACTGTTTTTT,CSVGGGDEKLFF
few,TRBJ1-2,TRBV7-8,.,TGTGCCAGCAGCCAGGTATCTAACTATGGCTACACCTTC,CASSQVSNYGYTF
.,TRBJ2-7,TRBV27,.,TGTGCCACCCTCGGCCACAGTTTAGACGAGCAGTACTTC,CATLGHSLDEQYF